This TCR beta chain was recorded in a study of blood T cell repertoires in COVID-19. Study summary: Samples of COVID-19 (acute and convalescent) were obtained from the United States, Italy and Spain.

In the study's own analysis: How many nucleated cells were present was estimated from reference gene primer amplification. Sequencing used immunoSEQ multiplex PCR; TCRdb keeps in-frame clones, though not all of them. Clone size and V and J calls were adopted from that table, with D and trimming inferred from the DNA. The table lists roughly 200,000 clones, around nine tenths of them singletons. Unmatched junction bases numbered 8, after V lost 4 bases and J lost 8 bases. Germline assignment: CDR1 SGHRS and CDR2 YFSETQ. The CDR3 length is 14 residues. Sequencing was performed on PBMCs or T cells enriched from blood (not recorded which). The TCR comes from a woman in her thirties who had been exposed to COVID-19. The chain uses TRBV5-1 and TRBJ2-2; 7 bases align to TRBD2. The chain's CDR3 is CASSPGEGAGELFF. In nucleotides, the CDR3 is TGCGCCAGCAGCCCGGGGGAGGGAGCTGGGGAGCTGTTTTTT.